The source of this TCR beta chain is a study of T cells after yellow fever vaccination. Study observations and caveats: Reappearance after the booster was seen for most primary-vaccination clones, at 96% CD4 and 80% to 90% CD8. Repertoires obtained by FACS sorting could include abundant clonotypes that entered as contaminants from the bulk population.

As TCR cDNA was made by 5'RACE template switching, a universal primer site and UMIs were added. In TCRdb, the 5' RACE reads were re-called with MiXCR into one record per CDR3 protein. The sample includes fewer than 650,000 distinct CDR3 sequences, 21% of them seen just once. Regarding this clonotype: Its target is unknown.

Trimming removed 5 bases from V and 2 bases from J, with 16 bases in between. Germline V gene data show CDR1 as SGHTA and CDR2 as FQGNSA. There are 15 residues in the CDR3. This TCR was sampled from a man younger than 30 who received the YFV17D yellow fever vaccine. This chain uses TRBV7-2 with TRBJ2-7, with D possibly being TRBD1 (5 bases). This material consisted of PBMCs, taken approximately 22 days after the first yellow fever vaccination. CDR3 sequence: CASSLKWGTTYEQYF. CDR3 coding DNA: TGTGCCAGCAGCCTAAAATGGGGCACAACCTACGAGCAGTACTTC.